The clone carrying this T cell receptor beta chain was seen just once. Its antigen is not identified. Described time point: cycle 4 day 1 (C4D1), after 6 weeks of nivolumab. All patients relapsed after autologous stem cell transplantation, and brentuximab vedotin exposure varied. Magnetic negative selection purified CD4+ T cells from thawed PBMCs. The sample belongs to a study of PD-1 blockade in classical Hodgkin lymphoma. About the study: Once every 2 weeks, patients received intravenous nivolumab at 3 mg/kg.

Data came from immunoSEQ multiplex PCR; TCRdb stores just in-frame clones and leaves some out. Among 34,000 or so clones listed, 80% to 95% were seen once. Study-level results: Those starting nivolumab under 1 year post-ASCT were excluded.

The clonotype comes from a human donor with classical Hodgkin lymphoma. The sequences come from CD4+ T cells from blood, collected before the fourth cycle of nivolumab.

For the CDR3, the DNA is TGTGCCAGCACCGGACAGGGGGAGACCCAGTACTTC. Translated, it gives CASTGQGETQYF. The chain joins TRBV2 to TRBJ2-5; 9 nucleotides line up with TRBD1. The CDR3 is 12 residues long. The V gene's germline CDR1 is SNHLY and CDR2 FYNNEI. The trim removed 7 bases at V and 5 bases at J, leaving 2 bases unmatched.